This T cell receptor (delta chain) is drawn from a study of γδ T cells in repeated Plasmodium falciparum infection. At the level of the study: Each infection was followed by sampling at 21 days, plus baseline and some pre-infection draws. Study findings and constraints: Vgamma9/Vdelta2+ repertoires stayed stably polyclonal over time and infection.

Gammadelta T cells were flow-sorted from PBMC into Vgamma9/Vdelta2+ and Vdelta2-negative populations for bulk analysis. TCRdb repeated clone calling on the multiplex PCR reads with CATT. In the table there are around 50,000 delta-chain clones, roughly 1.5% of which are singletons. The length of the CDR3 is 20 residues. Germline loops: CDR1 TSWWSYY, CDR2 QGS. On this clone: Its specificity is unknown. A far larger clone is one base from this, pointing to a likely read error.

This sequence originates from a pool of human donors (malaria-infected and uninfected, not separated). Sample: gamma-delta T cells from blood. The V gene is TRDV1, the J gene TRDJ2, with 8 bases aligning to TRDD3. TCRdb offers no J gene call, so here the DNA was matched to germline to obtain one. The CDR3 DNA follows: TGTGCTCTTGGGGACCCTTTCCTCGGGATACGCGAGGCTTTAACAGCACAACTCTTCTTT. Its translation: CALGDPFLGIREALTAQLFF.